Listed here are 14 T cell receptor beta chains from one sample, sequenced in a study of shared clonotypes between healthy human individuals (TCRdb year 2020). Preparation of the library involved the immunoSEQ multiplex PCR assay. TCRdb limited this immuneACCESS table to in-frame rearrangements with V and J called. A share of clones is missing; checked studies link under half to unresolved V genes, and the rest is unexplained. The sample table holds about 1 million clones, of which 60% to 80% were seen once. The top ten clonotypes cover approximately 1.5% of the sample. Sequenced sample: memory CD4+ T cells sorted from blood. The cell subset or site label, read with the paper, signifies: CD45RA-negative fraction. The receptors originated from a man aged 18 to 29 in good health.

With regard to this clone: The same CDR3 also results from other DNA sequences found in this sample. This chain uses TRBV19 with TRBJ2-5; TRBD2 matches 10 bases. CDR3 size: 14 residues. Germline V CDR1 and CDR2: LNHDA, SQIVND (reference sequence). The V segment lost 1 base and the J segment 4 bases; nucleotides outside the gene matches: 0. Here the CDR3 reads CASSIGLAGETQYF. The CDR3 DNA follows: TGTGCCAGTAGTATAGGACTAGCGGGAGAGACCCAGTACTTC. The full variable domain, its missing parts supplied by reference TRBV19 and TRBJ2-5, is DGGITQSPKYLFRKEGQNVTLSCEQNLNHDAMYWYRQDPGQGLRLIYYSQIVNDFQKGDIAEGYSVSREKKESFPLTVTSAQKNPTAFYLCASSIGLAGETQYFGPGTRLLVL.

The J gene is TRBJ2-6, the V gene TRBV7-8; D not certain. V was pared by 3 bases and J by 0 bases, with 6 bases between. The CDR3 runs 15 residues. CDR1 is SGHVS, CDR2 FQNEAQ, per germline. The CDR3 DNA sequence: TGTGCCAGCAGCTTTATCCTCTCTGGGGCCAACGTCCTGACTTTC. Its translation is CASSFILSGANVLTF. The full variable domain, completed using reference TRBV7-8 and TRBJ2-6, is GAGVSQSPRYKVAKRGQDVALRCDPISGHVSLFWYQQALGQGPEFLTYFQNEAQLDKSGLPSDRFFAERPEGSVSTLKIQRTQQEDSAVYLCASSFILSGANVLTFGAGSRLTVL.

The chain uses TRBV12-5 and TRBJ2-3, with TRBD2 identical over 7 bases. Germline V gene sequence: CDR1 LGHNT, CDR2 FRNRAP. Trimming cost V 1 base and J 4 bases; bases outside gene matches: 8. The CDR3 extends over 16 amino acids. CDR3 sequence (DNA): TGTGCTAGTGGTTTGGGACTAGCCGGAGGCGCAGATACGCAGTATTTT. Translating it yields CASGLGLAGGADTQYF.

CDR3 coding DNA: TGCGCCAGCAGCCAAGATTCCCGAGTCAATCAGCCCCAGCATTTT. Its protein is CASSQDSRVNQPQHF. J is TRBJ1-5 and V is TRBV4-1; no definite D call. Per the germline V gene, CDR1 is MGHRA and CDR2 is YSYEKL. V was clipped by 0 bases and J by 3 bases, with 9 bases between them. The CDR3 sequence is 15 residues long.

The V and J genes are TRBV7-9 and TRBJ1-2, with 8 bases lining up with TRBD1. The CDR3 contains 13 residues. From germline, CDR1 is SEHNR and CDR2 FQNEAQ (reference sequence). With V trimmed by 2 bases and J by 6 bases, 2 bases remained unmatched. For the CDR3, the DNA is TGTGCCAGCAGCTTACAGGGGGCGAATGGCTACACCTTC. Translated, it gives CASSLQGANGYTF. Looking up the rest from reference TRBV7-9 and TRBJ1-2 gives the full variable domain: DTGVSQNPRHKITKRGQNVTFRCDPISEHNRLYWYRQTLGQGPEFLTYFQNEAQLEKSRLLSDRFSAERPKGSFSTLEIQRTEQGDSAMYLCASSLQGANGYTFGSGTRLTVV.

The CDR3 DNA reads TGCAGCTCCCGGGGTTCCGTCCACAATGAGCAGTTCTTC. Its translation is CSSRGSVHNEQFF. The chain carries TRBV29-1 and TRBJ2-1; TRBD2 is a possible D gene (5 bases). The CDR3 length is 13 residues. Germline lookup yields CDR1 SQVTM and CDR2 ANQGSEA. Trimming removed 8 bases from V and 5 bases from J, with 16 bases in between.

This clone was picked up a small number of times. The V and J genes are TRBV7-2 and TRBJ2-7; TRBD2 agrees at 15 bases. Germline trimming cut 5 bases from V and 1 base from J; bases unmatched to any gene: 3. Germline V gives CDR1 SGHTA, CDR2 FQGNSA. The CDR3 is made up of 16 amino acids. The CDR3 DNA reads as TGTGCCAGCAGCCCTGGACTAGCGGGAGGGTCCTACGAGCAGTACTTC. It is translated as CASSPGLAGGSYEQYF.

This clone came up once. This CDR3 is also generated by other DNA sequences in the sample. The chain uses TRBV18 and TRBJ2-5, with D tentatively TRBD1 (6 bases). Germline V gene data show CDR1 as KGHSH and CDR2 as LQKENI. V was trimmed by 3 bases and J by 5 bases, leaving 10 bases between them. The CDR3 is 13 residues long. The CDR3 region has the DNA TGTGCCAGCTCACCGAGGCAGGGGGAGACCCAGTACTTC. This translates into CASSPRQGETQYF. Full variable domain (missing parts from reference TRBV18 and TRBJ2-5): NAGVMQNPRHLVRRRGQEARLRCSPMKGHSHVYWYRQLPEEGLKFMVYLQKENIIDESGMPKERFSAEFPKEGPSILRIQQVVRGDSAAYFCASSPRQGETQYFGPGTRLLVL.

V is TRBV27 and J is TRBJ1-6, with TRBD1 matching 9 bases. The trim removed 5 bases at V and 7 bases at J, leaving 9 bases unmatched. CDR3 length equals 16 residues. CDR1 is MNHEY and CDR2 is SMNVEV in the germline V gene (reference sequence). The DNA of the CDR3 is TGTGCCAGCAGTCCGCAACAGGGGGCGAGGAATTCACCCCTCCACTTT. It encodes CASSPQQGARNSPLHF.

The chain couples TRBV4-1 to TRBJ2-1; D unresolved. CDR3 size: 17 residues. CDR1 and CDR2 from the germline V gene are MGHRA and YSYEKL. Deletions cut 4 bases from V and 2 bases from J, with 18 bases between. CDR3 nucleotides: TGCGCCAGCAGCCGCTATGTTTTTCAGGAGCCCTACAATGAGCAGTTCTTC. This codes for CASSRYVFQEPYNEQFF.

The chain combines TRBV4-1 with TRBJ2-7, with 10 nucleotides matching TRBD2. Losses at the gene ends were 2 bases for V and 6 bases for J; bases not matched to a gene: 4. This CDR3 spans 14 amino acids. The germline gives CDR1 MGHRA, CDR2 YSYEKL. DNA of the CDR3: TGCGCCAGCAGCCAAACAATAGCGGGAGGCGAGCAGTACTTC. Its translation is CASSQTIAGGEQYF.

With respect to this clone: Other DNA sequences in the sample encode the same CDR3. The chain combines TRBV2 with TRBJ2-3; D is ambiguous. The V gene lost 5 bases and the J gene lost 3 bases, with 3 bases spanning the gap. Germline V gene lookup returns CDR1 SNHLY and CDR2 FYNNEI. This CDR3 spans 11 amino acids. The DNA of the CDR3 is TGTGCCAGCAGTTTAACAGATACGCAGTATTTT. As protein: CASSLTDTQYF.

Note on this clone: A junction end diverges from the germline sequence, so it may reflect a read error. V gene TRBV7-2 combines with J gene TRBJ2-1; 10 positions match TRBD2. Germline loops: CDR1 SGHTA, CDR2 FQGNSA. The CDR3 has 17 residues. CDR3: CASSLAASGSTYNEQFF. The CDR3 DNA is TGTGCCAGCAGCCTAGCGGCTAGCGGGAGTACCTACAATGAGCAGTTCTTC. The full variable domain, completed using reference TRBV7-2 and TRBJ2-1, is GAGVSQSPSNKVTEKGKDVELRCDPISGHTALYWYRQSLGQGLEFLIYFQGNSAPDKSGLPSDRFSAERTGGSVSTLTIQRTQQEDSAVYLCASSLAASGSTYNEQFFGPGTRLTVL.

This chain connects TRBV27 to TRBJ2-2; 8 bases match TRBD1. The germline V gene encodes CDR1 MNHEY and CDR2 SMNVEV (reference sequence). Germline trimming cut 4 bases from V and 0 bases from J; bases unmatched to any gene: 10. CDR3 size: 18 residues. The CDR3 bases are TGTGCCAGCAGTTATCAGGGGGCCGTTCGTTCGAACACCGGGGAGCTGTTTTTT. Amino acids: CASSYQGAVRSNTGELFF.